This T cell receptor beta chain was captured in a study of blood T cell repertoires in COVID-19. The ends were cut back, 3 bases at V and 2 bases at J, with 8 bases in the middle. From germline, CDR1 is DFQATT and CDR2 SNEGSKA (reference sequence). The CDR3 is made up of 13 amino acids. Methods used by the authors: Estimated nucleated cell counts came from reference gene primer amplification. Using immunoSEQ multiplex PCR, the repertoire was profiled, and TCRdb retains in-frame clones only, with some absent. D and trimming were read from the DNA, whereas the V and J calls and clone size are those reported in that table. The sample carries roughly 60,000 clones, about four fifths recorded once.

The V gene is TRBV20-1, the J gene TRBJ1-5; D gene uncertain. The source material was peripheral blood. The receptor comes from a human donor in a cohort sampled during active or convalescent COVID-19. The CDR3 bases are TGCAGTGCTAGTTCCGAGGGCAATCAGCCCCAGCATTTT. This gives the protein CSASSEGNQPQHF.